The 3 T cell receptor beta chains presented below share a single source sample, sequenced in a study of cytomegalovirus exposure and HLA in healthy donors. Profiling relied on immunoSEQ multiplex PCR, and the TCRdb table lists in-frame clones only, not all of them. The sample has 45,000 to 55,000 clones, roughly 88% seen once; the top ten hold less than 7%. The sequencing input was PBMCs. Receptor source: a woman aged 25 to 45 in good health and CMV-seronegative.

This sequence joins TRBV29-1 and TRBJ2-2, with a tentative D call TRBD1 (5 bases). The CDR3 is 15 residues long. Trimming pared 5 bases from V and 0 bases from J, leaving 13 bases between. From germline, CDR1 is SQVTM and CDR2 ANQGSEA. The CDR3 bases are TGCAGCGTTTCAGGGATGGAGACGAACACCGGGGAGCTGTTTTTT. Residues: CSVSGMETNTGELFF.

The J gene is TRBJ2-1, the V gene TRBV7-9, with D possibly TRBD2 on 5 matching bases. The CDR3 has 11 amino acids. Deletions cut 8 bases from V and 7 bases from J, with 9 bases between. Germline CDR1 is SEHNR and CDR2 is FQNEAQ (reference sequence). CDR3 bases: TGTGCCAGCTTACTAGTGAATGAGCAGTTCTTC. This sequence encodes CASLLVNEQFF.

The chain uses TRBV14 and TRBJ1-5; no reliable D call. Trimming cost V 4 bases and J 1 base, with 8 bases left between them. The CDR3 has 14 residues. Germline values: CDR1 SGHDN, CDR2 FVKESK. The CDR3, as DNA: TGTGCCAGCAGCCCAGGCGGGAGCAATCAGCCCCAGCATTTT. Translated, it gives CASSPGGSNQPQHF.